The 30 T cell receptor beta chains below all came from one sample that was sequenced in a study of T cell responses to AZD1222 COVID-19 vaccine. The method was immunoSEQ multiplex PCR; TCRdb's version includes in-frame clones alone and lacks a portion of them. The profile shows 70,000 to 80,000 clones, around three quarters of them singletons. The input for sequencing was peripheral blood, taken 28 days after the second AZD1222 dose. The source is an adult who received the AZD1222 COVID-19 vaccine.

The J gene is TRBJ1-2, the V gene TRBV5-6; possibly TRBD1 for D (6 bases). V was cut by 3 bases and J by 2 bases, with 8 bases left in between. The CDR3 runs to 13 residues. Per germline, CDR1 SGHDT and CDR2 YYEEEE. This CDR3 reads CASSYRANYGYTF. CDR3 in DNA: TGTGCCAGCAGCTACAGGGCCAACTATGGCTACACCTTC.

CDR3 DNA: TGTGCCGGAGGCAGGGGCCCGAGCTCTGGAAACACCATATATTTT. It encodes CAGGRGPSSGNTIYF. The J gene is TRBJ1-3, the V gene TRBV6-5; weak D call: TRBD1 (6 bases). V lost 11 bases and J lost 0, with 17 bases in between. The CDR3 runs to 15 residues. The germline CDR1 and CDR2 sequences are MNHEY and SVGAGI.

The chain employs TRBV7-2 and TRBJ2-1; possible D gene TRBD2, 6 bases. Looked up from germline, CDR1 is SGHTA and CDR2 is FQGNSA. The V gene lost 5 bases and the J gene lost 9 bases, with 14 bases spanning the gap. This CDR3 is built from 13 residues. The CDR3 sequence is CASSIALAPEQFF. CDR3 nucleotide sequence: TGTGCCAGCAGCATTGCACTAGCCCCTGAGCAGTTCTTC.

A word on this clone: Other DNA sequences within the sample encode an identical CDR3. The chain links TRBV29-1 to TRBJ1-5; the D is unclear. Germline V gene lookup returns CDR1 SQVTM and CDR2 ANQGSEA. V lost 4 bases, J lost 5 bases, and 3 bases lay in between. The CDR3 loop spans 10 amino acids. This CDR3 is CSVGDQPQHF. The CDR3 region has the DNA TGCAGCGTTGGGGATCAGCCCCAGCATTTT.

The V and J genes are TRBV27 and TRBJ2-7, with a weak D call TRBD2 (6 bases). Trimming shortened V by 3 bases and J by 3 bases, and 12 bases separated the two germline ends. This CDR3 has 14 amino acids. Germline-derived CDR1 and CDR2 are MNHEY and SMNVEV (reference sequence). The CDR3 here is CASSFSGGFYEQYF. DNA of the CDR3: TGTGCCAGCAGTTTTTCTGGGGGGTTCTACGAGCAGTACTTC.

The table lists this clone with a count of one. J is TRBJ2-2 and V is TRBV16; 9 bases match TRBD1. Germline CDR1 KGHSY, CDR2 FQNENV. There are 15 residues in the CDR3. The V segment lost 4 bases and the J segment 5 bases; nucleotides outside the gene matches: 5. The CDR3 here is CASSPSGTGTGELFF. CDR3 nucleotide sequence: TGTGCCAGCAGCCCTTCCGGGACAGGGACCGGGGAGCTGTTTTTT.

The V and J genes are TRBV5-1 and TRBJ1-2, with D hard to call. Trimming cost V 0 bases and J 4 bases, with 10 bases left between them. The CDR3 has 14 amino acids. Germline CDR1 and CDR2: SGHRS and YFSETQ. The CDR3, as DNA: TGCGCCAGCAGCTTGGACGCCAGCCTCTATGGCTACACCTTC. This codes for CASSLDASLYGYTF.

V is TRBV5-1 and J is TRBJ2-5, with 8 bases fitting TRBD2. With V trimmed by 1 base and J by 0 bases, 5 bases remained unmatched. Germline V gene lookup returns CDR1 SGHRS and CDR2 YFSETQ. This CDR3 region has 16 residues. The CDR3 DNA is TGCGCCAGCAGCTTGTTCCCAGCGGGGGACCAAGAGACCCAGTACTTC. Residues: CASSLFPAGDQETQYF.

CDR3 amino acids: CASLDRDKNIQYF. DNA for the CDR3: TGTGCCAGCCTCGACAGGGACAAAAACATTCAGTACTTC. The J gene is TRBJ2-4, the V gene TRBV28; the match to TRBD1 covers 7 bases. Losses at the gene ends were 8 bases for V and 3 bases for J; bases not matched to a gene: 4. The germline V gene has CDR1 MDHEN and CDR2 SYDVKM. The CDR3 extends over 13 amino acids. Using reference TRBV28 and TRBJ2-4 for the parts outside the CDR3, the full variable domain is DVKVTQSSRYLVKRTGEKVFLECVQDMDHENMFWYRQDPGLGLRLIYFSYDVKMKEKGDIPEGYSVSREKKERFSLILESASTNQTSMYLCASLDRDKNIQYFGAGTRLSVL.

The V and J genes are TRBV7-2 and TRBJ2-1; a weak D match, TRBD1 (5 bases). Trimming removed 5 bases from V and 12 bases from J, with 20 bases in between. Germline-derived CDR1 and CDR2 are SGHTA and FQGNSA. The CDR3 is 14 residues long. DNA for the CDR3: TGTGCCAGCAGCGCACAGACGGACACAATGCGGCAGTTCTTC. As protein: CASSAQTDTMRQFF.

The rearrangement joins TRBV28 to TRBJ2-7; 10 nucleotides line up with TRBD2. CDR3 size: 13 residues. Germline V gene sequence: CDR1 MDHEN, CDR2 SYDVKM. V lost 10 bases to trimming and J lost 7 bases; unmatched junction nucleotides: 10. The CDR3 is CATSSGRKYEQYF. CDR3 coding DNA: TGTGCCACTTCTAGCGGGAGAAAATATGAGCAGTACTTC.

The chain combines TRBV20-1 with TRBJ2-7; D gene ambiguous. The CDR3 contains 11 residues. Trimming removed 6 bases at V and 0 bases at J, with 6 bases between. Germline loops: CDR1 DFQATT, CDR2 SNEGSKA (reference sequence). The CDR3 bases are TGCAGTGCGAAGCCCTCCTACGAGCAGTACTTC. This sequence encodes CSAKPSYEQYF.

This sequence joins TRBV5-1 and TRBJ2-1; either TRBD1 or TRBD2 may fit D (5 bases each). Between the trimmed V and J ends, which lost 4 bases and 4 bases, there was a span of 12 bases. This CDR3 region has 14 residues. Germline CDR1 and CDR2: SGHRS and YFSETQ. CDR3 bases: TGCGCCAGCAGCGGCGAGGGGTTTTACAATGAGCAGTTCTTC. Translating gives CASSGEGFYNEQFF.

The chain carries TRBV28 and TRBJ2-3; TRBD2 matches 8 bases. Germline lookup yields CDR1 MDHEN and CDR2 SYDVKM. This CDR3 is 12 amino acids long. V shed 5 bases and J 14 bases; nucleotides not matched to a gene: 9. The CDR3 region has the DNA TGTGCCAGCAGTCTCCCGGGACTAGGCGGGTATTTT. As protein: CASSLPGLGGYF.

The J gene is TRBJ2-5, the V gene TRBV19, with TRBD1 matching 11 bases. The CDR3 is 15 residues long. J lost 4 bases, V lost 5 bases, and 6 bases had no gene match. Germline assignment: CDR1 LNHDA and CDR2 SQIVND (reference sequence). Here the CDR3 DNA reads TGTGCCAGTAGTCCACTCGGGACAGGGGGAGAGACCCAGTACTTC. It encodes CASSPLGTGGETQYF.

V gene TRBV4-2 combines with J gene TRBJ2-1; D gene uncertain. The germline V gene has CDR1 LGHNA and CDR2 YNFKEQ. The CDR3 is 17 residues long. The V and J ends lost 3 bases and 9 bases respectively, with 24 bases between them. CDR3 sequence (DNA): TGTGCCAGCAGCCATGACAACCCCCCACACGGCCGGGCTGAGCAGTTCTTC. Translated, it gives CASSHDNPPHGRAEQFF.

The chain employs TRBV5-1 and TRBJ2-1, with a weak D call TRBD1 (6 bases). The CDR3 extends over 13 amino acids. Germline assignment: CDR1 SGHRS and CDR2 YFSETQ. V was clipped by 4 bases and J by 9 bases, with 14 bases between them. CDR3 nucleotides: TGCGCCAGCAGCGAAGGACAGTACGGTGAGCAGTTCTTC. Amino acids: CASSEGQYGEQFF.

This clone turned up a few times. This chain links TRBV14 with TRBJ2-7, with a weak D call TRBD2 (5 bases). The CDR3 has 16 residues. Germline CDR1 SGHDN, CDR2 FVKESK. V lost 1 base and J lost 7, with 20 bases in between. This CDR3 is CASSQGRGVRTGEQYF. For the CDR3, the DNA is TGTGCCAGCAGCCAAGGACGGGGAGTCCGAACGGGAGAGCAGTACTTC. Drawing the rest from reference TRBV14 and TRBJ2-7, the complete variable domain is EAGVTQFPSHSVIEKGQTVTLRCDPISGHDNLYWYRRVMGKEIKFLLHFVKESKQDESGMPNNRFLAERTGGTYSTLKVQPAELEDSGVYFCASSQGRGVRTGEQYFGPGTRLTVT.

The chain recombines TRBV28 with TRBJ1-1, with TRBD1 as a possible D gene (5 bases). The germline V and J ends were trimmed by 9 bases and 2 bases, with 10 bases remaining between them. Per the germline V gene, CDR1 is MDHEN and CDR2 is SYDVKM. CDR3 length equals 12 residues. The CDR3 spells CASGTRNTEAFF. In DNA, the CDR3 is TGTGCCAGTGGGACGAGAAACACTGAAGCTTTCTTT.

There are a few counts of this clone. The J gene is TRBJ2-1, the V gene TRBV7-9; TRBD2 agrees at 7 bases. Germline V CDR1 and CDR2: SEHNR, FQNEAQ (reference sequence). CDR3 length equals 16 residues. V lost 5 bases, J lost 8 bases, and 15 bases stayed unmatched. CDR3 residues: CASSTTGTTLRYEQFF. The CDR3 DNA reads TGTGCCAGCAGCACGACGGGGACTACCCTCCGCTATGAGCAGTTCTTC.

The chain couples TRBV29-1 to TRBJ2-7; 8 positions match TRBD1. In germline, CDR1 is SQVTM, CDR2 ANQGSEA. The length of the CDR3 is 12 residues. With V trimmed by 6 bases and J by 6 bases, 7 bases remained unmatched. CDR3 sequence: CSVRQGPREQYF. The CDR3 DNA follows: TGCAGCGTCCGACAGGGGCCCCGCGAGCAGTACTTC.

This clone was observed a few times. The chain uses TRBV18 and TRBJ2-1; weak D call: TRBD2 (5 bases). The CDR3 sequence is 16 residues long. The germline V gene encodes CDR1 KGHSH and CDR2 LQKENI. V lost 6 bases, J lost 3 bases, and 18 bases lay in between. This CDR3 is CASSPRTGKIYNEQFF. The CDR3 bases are TGTGCCAGCTCCCCTAGAACGGGAAAAATCTACAATGAGCAGTTCTTC.

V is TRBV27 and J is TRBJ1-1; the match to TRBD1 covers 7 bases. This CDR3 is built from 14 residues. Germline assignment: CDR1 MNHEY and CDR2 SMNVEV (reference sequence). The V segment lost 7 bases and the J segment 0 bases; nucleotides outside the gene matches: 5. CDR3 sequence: CASTKQGLNTEAFF. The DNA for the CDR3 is TGTGCCAGCACTAAACAGGGGCTGAACACTGAAGCTTTCTTT.

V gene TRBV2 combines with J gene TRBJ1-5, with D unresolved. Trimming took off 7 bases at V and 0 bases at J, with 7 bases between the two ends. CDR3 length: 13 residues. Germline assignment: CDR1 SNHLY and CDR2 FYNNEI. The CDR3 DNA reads TGTGCCAGCAAGGTTTATAGCAATCAGCCCCAGCATTTT. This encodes CASKVYSNQPQHF. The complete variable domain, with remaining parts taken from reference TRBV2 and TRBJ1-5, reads EPEVTQTPSHQVTQMGQEVILRCVPISNHLYFYWYRQILGQKVEFLVSFYNNEISEKSEIFDDQFSVERPDGSNFTLKIRSTKLEDSAMYFCASKVYSNQPQHFGDGTRLSIL.

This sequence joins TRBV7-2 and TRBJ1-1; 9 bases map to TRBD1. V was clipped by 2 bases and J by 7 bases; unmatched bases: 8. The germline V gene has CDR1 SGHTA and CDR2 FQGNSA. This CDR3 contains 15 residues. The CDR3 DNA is TGTGCCAGCAGCTTATTGGGGACAGGGACTAGTGAAGCTTTCTTT. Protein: CASSLLGTGTSEAFF.

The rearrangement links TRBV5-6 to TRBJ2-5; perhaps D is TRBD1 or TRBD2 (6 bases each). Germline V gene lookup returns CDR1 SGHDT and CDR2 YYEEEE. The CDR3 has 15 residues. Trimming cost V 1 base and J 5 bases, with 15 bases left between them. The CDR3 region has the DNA TGTGCCAGCAGCTTGATCACGGGGGCAGGGGAGACCCAGTACTTC. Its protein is CASSLITGAGETQYF.

The CDR3 loop is CAWSETGLPNEKLFF. The CDR3, as DNA: TGTGCCTGGAGCGAGACAGGGCTCCCTAATGAAAAACTGTTTTTT. The rearrangement joins TRBV30 to TRBJ1-4, with 7 bases that match TRBD1. Trimming removed 3 bases from V and 3 bases from J; junction bases left unmatched: 7. The length of the CDR3 is 15 residues. From germline, CDR1 is GTSNPN and CDR2 SVGIG (reference sequence).

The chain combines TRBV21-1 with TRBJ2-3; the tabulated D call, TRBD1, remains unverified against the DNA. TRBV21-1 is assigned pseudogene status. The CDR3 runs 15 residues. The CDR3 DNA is TGTGCCAGCAGCAAAGTACAGGGATCCACAGATACGCAGTATTTT. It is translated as CASSKVQGSTDTQYF.

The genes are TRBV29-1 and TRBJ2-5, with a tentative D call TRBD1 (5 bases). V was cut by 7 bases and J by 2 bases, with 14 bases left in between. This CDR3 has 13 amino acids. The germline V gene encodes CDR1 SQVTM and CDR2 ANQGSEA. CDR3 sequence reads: CSGQGGTQETQYF. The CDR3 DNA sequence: TGCAGCGGGCAGGGCGGAACTCAAGAGACCCAGTACTTC.

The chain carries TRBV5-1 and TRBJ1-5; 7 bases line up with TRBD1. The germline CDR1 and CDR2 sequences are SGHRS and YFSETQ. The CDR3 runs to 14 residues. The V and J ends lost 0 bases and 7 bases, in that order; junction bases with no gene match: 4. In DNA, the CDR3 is TGCGCCAGCAGCTTGGGGACAGGCGGGCAGCCCCAGCATTTT. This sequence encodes CASSLGTGGQPQHF.